The source of this TCR beta chain is a study of beta chain features in type 1 diabetes. Study conclusions and caveats: Type 1 diabetes patients had VDJ junctions that carried fewer insertions and more deletions.

The germline CDR1 and CDR2 sequences are MDHEN and SYDVKM. The V and J ends lost 3 bases and 7 bases, in that order; junction bases with no gene match: 4. This CDR3 has 13 amino acids. Each of the CD4+ naive, central memory, regulatory and stem cell-like memory populations was sorted via CD45RO/CCR7/CD25/CD127/CD95/CD27. This clone came up a few times. The antigen is unknown. Since all of the isolated RNA was reverse transcribed, expressed TCRB transcripts were what got sequenced. Some clones are missing from TCRdb's copy, which holds only in-frame ones; the method was immunoSEQ multiplex PCR. The sample contains roughly 400,000 clones, about 15% of which appear only once.

The chain carries TRBV28 and TRBJ1-1; 8 bases are shared with TRBD1. Sequencing was done on a sample of naive CD4+ T cells from blood. The origin of this receptor is a woman aged 18-29 years in good health. CDR3 sequence: CASSFLDRGEAFF. CDR3 nucleotides: TGTGCCAGCAGTTTTTTAGACAGGGGTGAAGCTTTCTTT.